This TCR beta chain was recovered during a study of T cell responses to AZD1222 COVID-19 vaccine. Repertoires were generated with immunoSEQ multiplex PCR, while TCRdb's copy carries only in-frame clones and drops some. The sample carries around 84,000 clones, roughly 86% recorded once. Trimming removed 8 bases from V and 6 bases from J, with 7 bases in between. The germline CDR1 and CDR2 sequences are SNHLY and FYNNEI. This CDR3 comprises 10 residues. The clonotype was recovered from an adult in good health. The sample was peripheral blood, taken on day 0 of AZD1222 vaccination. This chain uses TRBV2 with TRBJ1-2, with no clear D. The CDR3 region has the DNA TGTGCCAGCCTCGAGGATGGCTACACCTTC. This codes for CASLEDGYTF.